A selection of T cell receptor beta chains follows, all from one sample in a study of neurological immune-mediated disorders. In TCRdb, the 5' RACE reads were re-called with MiXCR into one record per CDR3 protein. The sample records around 15,000 distinct CDR3 sequences, about 20% being singletons. Source material: PBMCs. These receptors were collected from a man between 45 and 60 years old in good health. Each CDR3 is given without its conserved first and last residue. A D gene is named only where the DNA matches it firmly. Not all rows give a size; the values are once, few, many and, for expanded clones, a class.

>many|-|13|TRBV7-2
ASSFPASRTETQY
>many|-|10|TRBV5-1
ASSQDGRWAF
>many|-|13|TRBV27
ASSLSRWEEETQY
>many|-|13|TRBV5-1
ASGPDSAPRKTQY
>medium-sized|TRBD2|11|TRBV20-1
SAGGTTYNEQF
>-|TRBD2|12|TRBV6-1
ASIGAGGYNEQF
>many|-|12|TRBV5-1
ASSPRGQVYEQY
>medium-sized|-|12|TRBV7-8
ASSPGSGVETQY
>many|-|19|TRBV20-1
SARVFPFTPGGAGPTDTQY
>-|-|12|TRBV9
ASSVDRNTGELF
>many|-|12|TRBV6-1
ASSEVMGVHEQY
>medium-sized|TRBD2|15|TRBV20-1
SARDLGSGGVGNEQF
>-|TRBD1|12|TRBV24-1
ATSAGQGYNEQF
>many|-|12|TRBV6-5
ASSGGATGNTIY
>medium-sized|TRBD2|17|TRBV20-1
SARGSRTLAGVRQETQY
>many|-|12|TRBV7-6
ASSLSPGTGELF
>-|-|9|TRBV29-1
SAERGEKLF
>-|-|11|TRBV5-1
ASSLLGADTQY
>-|TRBD2|15|TRBV7-2
ASSLAGIIAGKETQY
>many|-|12|TRBV1
TRESGLANEKLF
>medium-sized|-|11|TRBV28
AIGISGANVLT
>many|TRBD1|13|TRBV20-1
SARILRDRDYEQY
>many|-|12|TRBV4-1
ASSQGLRDNEQY
>many|-|13|TRBV5-6
ASSSISGGSDTQY
>many|-|15|TRBV7-2
ASSLIYRGLRTGELF
>medium-sized|-|12|TRBV10-3
AISEVRDPDTQY
>many|TRBD1|13|TRBV7-8
ASSLRGGALDGYT
>medium-sized|TRBD1|12|TRBV12-3/TRBV12-4
ASRPGQYNSPLH
>-|TRBD2|13|TRBV20-1
SAPPLAGGRDIQY
>few|-|13|TRBV21-1
ASSKETDSGNTIY
>many|TRBD2|12|TRBV5-1
ASSSTSGREPQF
>-|TRBD2|13|TRBV20-1
SAWYTSGRRNEQF
>many|-|13|TRBV20-1
SANRLADSSYEQY
>-|-|10|TRBV30
AWSVRSDEQF
>many|TRBD2|11|TRBV27
ASSFIAGDEQY
>many|TRBD1|13|TRBV20-1
SASAGQGGPYEQY
>many|TRBD2|14|TRBV25-1
ASSEQLAGATGELF
>many|-|12|TRBV20-1
SALRDLITDTQY
>many|-|13|TRBV18
ASSPVQTKGEKLF
>medium-sized|-|9|TRBV29-1
SVDRQETQY
>medium-sized|-|14|TRBV6-5
ASSPLEGTRGYGYT
>many|TRBD1|13|TRBV7-2
ASSPSGQGSYEQY
>many|-|14|TRBV19
ASSIEGGGGSGEQY
>-|TRBD2|15|TRBV5-1
ASSLAGEGRGDNEQF
>many|TRBD2|16|TRBV5-1
ASSLGPLARANTGELF